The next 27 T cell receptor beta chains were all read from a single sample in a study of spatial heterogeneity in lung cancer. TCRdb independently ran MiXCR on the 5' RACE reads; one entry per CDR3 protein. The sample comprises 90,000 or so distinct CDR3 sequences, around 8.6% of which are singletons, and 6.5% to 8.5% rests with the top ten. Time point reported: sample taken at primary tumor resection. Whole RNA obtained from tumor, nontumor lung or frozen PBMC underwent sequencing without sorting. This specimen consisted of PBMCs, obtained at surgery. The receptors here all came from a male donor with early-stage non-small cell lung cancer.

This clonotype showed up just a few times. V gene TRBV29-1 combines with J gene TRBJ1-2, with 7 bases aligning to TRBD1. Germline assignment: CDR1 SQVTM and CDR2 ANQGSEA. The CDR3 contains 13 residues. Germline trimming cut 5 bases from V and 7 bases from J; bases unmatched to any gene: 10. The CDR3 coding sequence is TGCAGCGTTTCAAGGGGACAGATGCGTGGCTACACCTTC. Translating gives CSVSRGQMRGYTF. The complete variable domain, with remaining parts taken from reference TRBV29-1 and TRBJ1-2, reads SAVISQKPSRDICQRGTSLTIQCQVDSQVTMMFWYRQQPGQSLTLIATANQGSEATYESGFVIDKFPISRPNLTFSTLTVSNMSPEDSSIYLCSVSRGQMRGYTFGSGTRLTVV.

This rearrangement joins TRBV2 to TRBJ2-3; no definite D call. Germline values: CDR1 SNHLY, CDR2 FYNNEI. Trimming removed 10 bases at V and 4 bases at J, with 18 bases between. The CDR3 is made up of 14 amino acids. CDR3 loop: CATLGRAPPDTQYF. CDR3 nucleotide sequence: TGTGCCACACTGGGTAGGGCACCGCCAGATACGCAGTATTTT.

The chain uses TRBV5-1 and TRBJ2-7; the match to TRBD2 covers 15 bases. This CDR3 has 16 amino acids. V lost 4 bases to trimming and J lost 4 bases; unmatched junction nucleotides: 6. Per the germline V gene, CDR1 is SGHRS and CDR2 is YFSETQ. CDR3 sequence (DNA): TGCGCCAGCAGCGGCGGGACTAGCGGGAGGAAGTACGAGCAGTACTTC. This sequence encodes CASSGGTSGRKYEQYF.

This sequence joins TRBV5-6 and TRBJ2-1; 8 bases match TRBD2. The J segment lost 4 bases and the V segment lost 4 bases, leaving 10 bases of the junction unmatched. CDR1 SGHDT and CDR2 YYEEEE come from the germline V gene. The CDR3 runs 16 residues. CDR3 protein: CASSPAVAGLYNEQFF. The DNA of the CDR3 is TGTGCCAGCAGCCCAGCAGTAGCGGGGCTATACAATGAGCAGTTCTTC.

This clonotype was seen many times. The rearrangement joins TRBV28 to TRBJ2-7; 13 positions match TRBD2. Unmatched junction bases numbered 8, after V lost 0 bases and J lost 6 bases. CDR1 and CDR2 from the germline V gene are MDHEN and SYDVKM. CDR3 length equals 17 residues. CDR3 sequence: CASSLWELAGGPGEQYF. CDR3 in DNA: TGTGCCAGCAGTTTATGGGAACTAGCGGGAGGGCCTGGCGAGCAGTACTTC.

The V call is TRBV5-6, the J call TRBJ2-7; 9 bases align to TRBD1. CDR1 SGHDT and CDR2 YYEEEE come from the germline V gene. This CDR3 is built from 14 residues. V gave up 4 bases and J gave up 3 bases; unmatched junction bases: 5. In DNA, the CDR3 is TGTGCCAGCAGCCGGGACAGGGACATCTACGAGCAGTACTTC. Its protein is CASSRDRDIYEQYF.

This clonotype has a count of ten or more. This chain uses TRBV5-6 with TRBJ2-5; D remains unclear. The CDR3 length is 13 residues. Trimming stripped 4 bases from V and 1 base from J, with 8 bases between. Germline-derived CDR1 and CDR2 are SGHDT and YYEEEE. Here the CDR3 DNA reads TGTGCCAGCAGCCTATTCCGCCAAGAGACCCAGTACTTC. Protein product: CASSLFRQETQYF.

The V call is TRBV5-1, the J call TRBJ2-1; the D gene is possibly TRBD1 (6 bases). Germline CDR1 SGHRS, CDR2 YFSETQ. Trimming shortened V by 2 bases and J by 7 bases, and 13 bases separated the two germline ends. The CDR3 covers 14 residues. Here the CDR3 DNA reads TGCGCCAGCAGCTTCGATGGGGGCAGGAATGAGCAGTTCTTC. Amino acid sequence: CASSFDGGRNEQFF.

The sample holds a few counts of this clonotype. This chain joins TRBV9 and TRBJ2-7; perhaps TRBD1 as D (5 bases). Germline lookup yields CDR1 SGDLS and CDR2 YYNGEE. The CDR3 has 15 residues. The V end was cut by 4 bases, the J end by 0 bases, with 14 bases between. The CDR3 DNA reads TGTGCCAGCAGCCCCGCCAGGGCCCTCTCCTACGAGCAGTACTTC. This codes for CASSPARALSYEQYF. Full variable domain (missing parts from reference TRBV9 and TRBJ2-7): DSGVTQTPKHLITATGQRVTLRCSPRSGDLSVYWYQQSLDQGLQFLIQYYNGEERAKGNILERFSAQQFPDLHSELNLSSLELGDSALYFCASSPARALSYEQYFGPGTRLTVT.

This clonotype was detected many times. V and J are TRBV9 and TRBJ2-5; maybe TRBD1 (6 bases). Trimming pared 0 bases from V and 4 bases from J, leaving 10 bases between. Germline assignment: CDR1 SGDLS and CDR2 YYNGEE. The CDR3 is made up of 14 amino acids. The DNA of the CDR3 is TGTGCCAGCAGCGTAGGGGTCAGGGGAGAGACCCAGTACTTC. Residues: CASSVGVRGETQYF.

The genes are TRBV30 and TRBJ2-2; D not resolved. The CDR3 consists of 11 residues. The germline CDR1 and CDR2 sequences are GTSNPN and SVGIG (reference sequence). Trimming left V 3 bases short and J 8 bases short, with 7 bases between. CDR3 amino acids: CAWSARGELFF. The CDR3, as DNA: TGTGCCTGGAGCGCCAGGGGGGAGCTGTTTTTT.

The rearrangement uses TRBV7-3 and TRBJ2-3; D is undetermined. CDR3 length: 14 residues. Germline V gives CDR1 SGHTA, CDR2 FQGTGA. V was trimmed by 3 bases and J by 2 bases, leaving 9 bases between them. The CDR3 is CASSFGLDTDTQYF. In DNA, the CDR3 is TGTGCCAGCAGCTTCGGGCTAGACACAGATACGCAGTATTTT.

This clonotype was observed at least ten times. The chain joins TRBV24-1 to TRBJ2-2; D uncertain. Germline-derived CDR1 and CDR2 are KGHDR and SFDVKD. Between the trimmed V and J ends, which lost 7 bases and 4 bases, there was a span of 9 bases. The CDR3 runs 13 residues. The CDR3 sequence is CATSEVITGELFF. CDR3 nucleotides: TGTGCCACCAGCGAGGTGATCACCGGGGAGCTGTTTTTT.

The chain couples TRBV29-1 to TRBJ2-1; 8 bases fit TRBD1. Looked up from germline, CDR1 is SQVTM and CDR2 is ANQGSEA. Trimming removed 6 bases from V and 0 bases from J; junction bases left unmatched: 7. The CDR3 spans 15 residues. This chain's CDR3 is CSVGTGLRSYNEQFF. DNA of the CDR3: TGCAGCGTCGGGACAGGCCTCCGCTCCTACAATGAGCAGTTCTTC.

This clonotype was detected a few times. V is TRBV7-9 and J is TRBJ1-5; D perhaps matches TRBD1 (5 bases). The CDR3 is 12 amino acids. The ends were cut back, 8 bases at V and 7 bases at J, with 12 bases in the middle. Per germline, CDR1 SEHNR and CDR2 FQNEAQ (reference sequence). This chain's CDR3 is CASGREGQPQHF. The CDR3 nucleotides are TGTGCCAGCGGTAGGGAGGGGCAGCCCCAGCATTTT.

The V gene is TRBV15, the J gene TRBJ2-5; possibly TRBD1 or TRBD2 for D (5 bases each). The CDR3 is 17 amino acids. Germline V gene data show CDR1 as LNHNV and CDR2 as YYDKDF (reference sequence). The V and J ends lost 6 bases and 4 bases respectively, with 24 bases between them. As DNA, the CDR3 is TGTGCCACCAGTTCACCCCCTCGGGACGCGGGTGGAGAGACCCAGTACTTC. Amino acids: CATSSPPRDAGGETQYF.

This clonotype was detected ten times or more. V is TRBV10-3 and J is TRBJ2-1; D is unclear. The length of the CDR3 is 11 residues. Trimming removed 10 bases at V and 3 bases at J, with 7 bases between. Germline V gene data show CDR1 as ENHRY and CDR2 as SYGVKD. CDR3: CATLNYNEQFF. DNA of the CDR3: TGTGCCACCCTAAACTACAATGAGCAGTTCTTC.

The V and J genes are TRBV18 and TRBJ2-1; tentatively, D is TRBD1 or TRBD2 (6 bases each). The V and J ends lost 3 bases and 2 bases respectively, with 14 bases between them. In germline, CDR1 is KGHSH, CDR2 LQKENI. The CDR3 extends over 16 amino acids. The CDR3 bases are TGTGCCAGCTCACCTGAGGGGGGCGCGCCCTACAATGAGCAGTTCTTC. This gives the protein CASSPEGGAPYNEQFF.

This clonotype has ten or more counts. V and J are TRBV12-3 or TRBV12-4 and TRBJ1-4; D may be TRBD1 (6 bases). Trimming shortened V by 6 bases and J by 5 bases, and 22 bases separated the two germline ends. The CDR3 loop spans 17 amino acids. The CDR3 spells CASSEYGGASENEKLFF. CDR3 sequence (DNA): TGTGCCAGCAGCGAATACGGGGGGGCGTCCGAAAATGAAAAACTGTTTTTT.

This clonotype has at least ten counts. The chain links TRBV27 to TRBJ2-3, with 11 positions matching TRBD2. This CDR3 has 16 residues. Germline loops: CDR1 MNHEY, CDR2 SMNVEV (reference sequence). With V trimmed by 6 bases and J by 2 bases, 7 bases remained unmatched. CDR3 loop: CASRSLAGGATDTQYF. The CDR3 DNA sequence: TGTGCCAGCAGATCCCTAGCGGGAGGCGCCACAGATACGCAGTATTTT.

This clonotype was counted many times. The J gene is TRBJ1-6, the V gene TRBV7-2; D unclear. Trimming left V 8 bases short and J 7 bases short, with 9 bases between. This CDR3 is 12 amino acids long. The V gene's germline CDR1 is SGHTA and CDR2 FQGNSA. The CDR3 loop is CASGTGNSPLHF. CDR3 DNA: TGTGCCAGCGGCACGGGGAATTCACCCCTCCACTTT.

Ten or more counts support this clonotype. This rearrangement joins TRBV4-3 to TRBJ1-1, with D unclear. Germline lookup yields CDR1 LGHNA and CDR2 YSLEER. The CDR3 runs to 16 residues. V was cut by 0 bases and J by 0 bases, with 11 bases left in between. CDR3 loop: CASSQDSLGLNTEAFF. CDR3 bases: TGCGCCAGCAGCCAAGATTCTTTGGGCCTGAACACTGAAGCTTTCTTT.

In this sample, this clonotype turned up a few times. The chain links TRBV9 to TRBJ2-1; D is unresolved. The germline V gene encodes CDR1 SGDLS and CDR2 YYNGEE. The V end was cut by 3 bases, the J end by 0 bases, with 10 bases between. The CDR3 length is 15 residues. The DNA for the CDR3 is TGTGCCAGCAGCGGGACCCGGCACTCCTACAATGAGCAGTTCTTC. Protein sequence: CASSGTRHSYNEQFF.

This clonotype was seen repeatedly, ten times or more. CDR3 bases: TGTGCCAGCAGTGTGGCAGGGGGCGGAGTGGAGACCCAGTACTTC. Its translation: CASSVAGGGVETQYF. The chain joins TRBV12-3 or TRBV12-4 to TRBJ2-5, with 8 bases that match TRBD1. This CDR3 spans 15 amino acids. Trimming removed 5 bases from V and 5 bases from J; junction bases left unmatched: 10.

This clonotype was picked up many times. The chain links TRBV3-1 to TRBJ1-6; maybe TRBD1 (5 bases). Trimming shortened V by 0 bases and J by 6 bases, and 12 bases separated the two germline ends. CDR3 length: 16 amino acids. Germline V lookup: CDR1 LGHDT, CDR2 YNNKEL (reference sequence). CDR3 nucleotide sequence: TGTGCCAGCAGCCAAGATTGGGGGATCGGTAATTCACCCCTCCACTTT. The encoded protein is CASSQDWGIGNSPLHF.

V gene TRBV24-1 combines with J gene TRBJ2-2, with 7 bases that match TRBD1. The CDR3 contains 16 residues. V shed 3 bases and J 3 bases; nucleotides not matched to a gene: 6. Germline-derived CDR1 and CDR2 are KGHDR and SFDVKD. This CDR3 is CATSDDRATDTGELFF. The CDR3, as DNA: TGTGCCACCAGTGATGACAGGGCAACAGACACCGGGGAGCTGTTTTTT.

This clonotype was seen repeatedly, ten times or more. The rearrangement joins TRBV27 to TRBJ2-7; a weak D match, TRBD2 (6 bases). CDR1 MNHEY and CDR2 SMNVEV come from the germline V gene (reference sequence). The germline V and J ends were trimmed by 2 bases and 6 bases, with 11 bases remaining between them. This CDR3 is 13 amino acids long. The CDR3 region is CASSLGGSSEQYF. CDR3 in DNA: TGTGCCAGCAGTTTAGGGGGGAGTAGCGAGCAGTACTTC.